This is a list of T cell receptor beta chains from one sample in a study of OX40 agonist ivuxolimab in advanced cancers. Assay used: immunoSEQ multiplex PCR; TCRdb lists only in-frame clones, some missing. There are tens of thousands of clones in the sample; about four fifths occur only once, and about 4.5% lies in the top ten. The source was CD4+ or CD8+ T cells sorted from blood, collected in a trial of the OX40 agonist ivuxolimab. The receptor source for this set is an adult with an advanced solid tumor such as melanoma, head and neck, liver or kidney cancer. The CDR3 runs from the conserved cysteine through the conserved F or W. D genes are given only for firm matches. Size values are once, few and many counts, or a class for expanded clones, and some rows have none.

d_gene	v_gene	j_gene	abundance	CDR3aa	CDR3nt
-	TRBV12-5	TRBJ2-3	-	CASGLGSKTDTQYF	TGTGCTAGTGGTTTGGGGTCTAAGACAGATACGCAGTATTTT
TRBD1	TRBV11-2	TRBJ2-1	-	CASSAGPGQGSYNEQFF	TGTGCCAGCAGCGCAGGGCCGGGACAGGGGTCCTACAATGAGCAGTTCTTC
-	TRBV9	TRBJ1-4	-	CASSQTSYNEKLFF	TGTGCCAGCAGCCAAACGTCCTATAATGAAAAACTGTTTTTT
TRBD2	TRBV5-1	TRBJ2-1	once	CASSPSAGRSYNEQFF	TGCGCCAGCAGCCCCTCAGCGGGGAGGTCCTACAATGAGCAGTTCTTC
-	TRBV9	TRBJ2-3	-	CASRAAGFDTQYF	TGTGCCAGCAGAGCTGCAGGGTTTGATACGCAGTATTTT
-	TRBV28	TRBJ1-1	-	CASSYMGVAFF	TGTGCCAGCAGTTATATGGGGGTTGCTTTCTTT
TRBD2	TRBV5-6	TRBJ2-7	-	CASRGIAGGYYEQYF	TGTGCCAGCAGAGGAATAGCGGGAGGGTACTACGAGCAGTACTTC
-	TRBV11-2	TRBJ2-7	-	CASSFPTSHQGAYEQYF	TGTGCCAGCAGCTTTCCCACATCCCACCAGGGAGCATACGAGCAGTACTTC
TRBD1	TRBV28	TRBJ2-1	few	CASKTSRDRGVEQFF	TGTGCCAGCAAGACCTCCCGGGACAGGGGGGTTGAGCAGTTCTTC
-	TRBV19	TRBJ2-2	-	CASSIVNTGELFF	TGTGCCAGTAGTATAGTTAACACCGGGGAGCTGTTTTTT
TRBD2	TRBV7-6	TRBJ2-3	-	CATSRGGGADTQYF	TGTGCCACCTCACGGGGGGGAGGGGCGGATACGCAGTATTTT
TRBD2	TRBV18	TRBJ2-5	-	CASSPILAGIQETQYF	TGTGCCAGCTCACCAATCCTAGCGGGGATACAAGAGACCCAGTACTTC
-	TRBV7-3	TRBJ2-7	-	CASSSYYAEQYF	TGTGCCAGCAGCTCCTACTACGCCGAGCAGTACTTC
TRBD1	TRBV7-2	TRBJ2-6	-	CASSKGGPGANVLTF	TGTGCCAGCAGCAAAGGGGGCCCTGGGGCCAACGTCCTGACTTTC
-	TRBV2	TRBJ2-1	-	CASSPAGNSRGYNEQFF	TGTGCCAGCAGTCCCGCAGGGAACTCAAGGGGCTACAATGAGCAGTTCTTC
TRBD2	TRBV4-1	TRBJ2-2	-	CASSHRGRDSSGELFF	TGCGCCAGCAGCCACCGAGGGAGGGACTCTTCCGGGGAGCTGTTTTTT
-	TRBV5-8	TRBJ1-1	-	CASRKLTTTGTEAFF	TGTGCCAGCAGAAAACTCACGACGACGGGCACTGAAGCTTTCTTT
-	TRBV28	TRBJ2-1	-	CASSLQGYNEQFF	TGTGCCAGCAGTCTCCAGGGCTACAATGAGCAGTTCTTC
-	TRBV15	TRBJ2-5	-	CATSRDRTLQETQYF	TGTGCCACCAGCAGAGACAGGACCCTCCAAGAGACCCAGTACTTC
-	TRBV19	TRBJ2-1	-	CASSIGDPHGEQFF	TGTGCCAGTAGTATAGGGGACCCCCACGGTGAGCAGTTCTTC
TRBD1	TRBV11-2	TRBJ1-2	-	CASSLGQGARGYTF	TGTGCCAGCAGCTTAGGACAGGGGGCCCGAGGCTATACCTTC
TRBD1	TRBV6-1	TRBJ2-7	few	CASSERDRDDYEQYF	TGTGCCAGCAGTGAACGGGACAGGGACGACTACGAGCAGTACTTC
-	TRBV6-6	TRBJ1-1	-	CASSYSMMGNTEAFF	TGTGCCAGCAGTTACTCGATGATGGGGAACACTGAAGCTTTCTTT
-	TRBV5-1	TRBJ2-1	once	CASSSSNNEQFF	TGCGCCAGCAGCTCTAGCAACAATGAGCAGTTCTTC
-	TRBV27	TRBJ2-7	-	CASRQVGDTYEQYF	TGTGCCAGCAGGCAGGTTGGGGACACCTACGAGCAGTACTTC